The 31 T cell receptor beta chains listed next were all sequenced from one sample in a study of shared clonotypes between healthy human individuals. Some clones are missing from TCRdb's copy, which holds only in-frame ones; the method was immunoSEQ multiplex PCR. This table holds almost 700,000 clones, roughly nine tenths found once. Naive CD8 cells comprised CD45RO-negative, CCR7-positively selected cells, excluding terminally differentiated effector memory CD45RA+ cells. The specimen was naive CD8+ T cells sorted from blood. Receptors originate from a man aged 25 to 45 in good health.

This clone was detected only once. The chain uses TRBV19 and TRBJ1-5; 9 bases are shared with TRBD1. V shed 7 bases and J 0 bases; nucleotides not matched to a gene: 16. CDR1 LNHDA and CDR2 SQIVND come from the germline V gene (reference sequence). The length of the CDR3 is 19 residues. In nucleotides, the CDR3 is TGTGCCAGTAACTATAGCCCGGGACAGGGTATTAGTAGCAATCAGCCCCAGCATTTT. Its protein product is CASNYSPGQGISSNQPQHF.

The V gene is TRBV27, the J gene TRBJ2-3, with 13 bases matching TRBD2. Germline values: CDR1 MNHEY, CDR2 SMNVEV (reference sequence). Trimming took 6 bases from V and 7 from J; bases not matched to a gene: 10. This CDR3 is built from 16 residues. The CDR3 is CASSLRLAGGHNTQYF. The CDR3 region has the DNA TGTGCCAGCAGCCTACGACTAGCGGGGGGACATAATACGCAGTATTTT.

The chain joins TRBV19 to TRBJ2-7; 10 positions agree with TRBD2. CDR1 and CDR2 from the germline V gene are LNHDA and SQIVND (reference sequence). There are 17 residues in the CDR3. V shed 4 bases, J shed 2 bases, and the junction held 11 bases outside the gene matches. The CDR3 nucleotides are TGTGCCAGTAGTACAAAACTAGCGGGACTACTTCCCTACGAGCAGTACTTC. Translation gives CASSTKLAGLLPYEQYF.

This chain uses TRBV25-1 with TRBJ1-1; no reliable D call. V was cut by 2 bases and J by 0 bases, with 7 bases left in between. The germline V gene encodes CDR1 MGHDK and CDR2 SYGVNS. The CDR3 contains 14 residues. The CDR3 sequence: CASSEAGMNTEAFF. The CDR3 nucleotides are TGTGCCAGCAGTGAAGCGGGCATGAACACTGAAGCTTTCTTT.

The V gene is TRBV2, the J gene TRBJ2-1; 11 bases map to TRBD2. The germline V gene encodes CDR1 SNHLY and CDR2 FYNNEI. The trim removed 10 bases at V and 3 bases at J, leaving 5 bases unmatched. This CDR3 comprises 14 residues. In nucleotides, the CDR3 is TGTGCCACCCAGACTAGCGGGATCTACAATGAGCAGTTCTTC. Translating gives CATQTSGIYNEQFF.

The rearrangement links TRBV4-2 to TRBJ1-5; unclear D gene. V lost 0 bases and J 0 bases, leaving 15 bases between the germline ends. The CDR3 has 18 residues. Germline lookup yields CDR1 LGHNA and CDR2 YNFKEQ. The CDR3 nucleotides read TGTGCCAGCAGCCAAGATTGGGCCCTAGAGAATAGCAATCAGCCCCAGCATTTT. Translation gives CASSQDWALENSNQPQHF.

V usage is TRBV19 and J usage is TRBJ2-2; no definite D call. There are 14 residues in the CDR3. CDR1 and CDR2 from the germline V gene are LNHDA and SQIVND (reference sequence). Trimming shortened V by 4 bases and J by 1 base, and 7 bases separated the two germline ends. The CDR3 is CASSTHRNTGELFF. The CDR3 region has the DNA TGTGCCAGTAGTACTCACAGGAACACCGGGGAGCTGTTTTTT.

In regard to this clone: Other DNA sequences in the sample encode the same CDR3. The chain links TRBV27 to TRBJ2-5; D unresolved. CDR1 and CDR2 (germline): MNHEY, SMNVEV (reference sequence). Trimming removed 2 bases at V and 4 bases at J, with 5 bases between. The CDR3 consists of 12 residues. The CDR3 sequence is CASSLVGETQYF. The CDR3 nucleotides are TGTGCCAGCAGTTTAGTCGGAGAGACCCAGTACTTC.

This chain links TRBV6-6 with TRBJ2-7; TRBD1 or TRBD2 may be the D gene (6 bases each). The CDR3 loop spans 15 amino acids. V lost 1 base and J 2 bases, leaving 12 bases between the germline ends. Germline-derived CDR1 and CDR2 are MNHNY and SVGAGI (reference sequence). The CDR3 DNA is TGTGCCAGCAGTTACTTGTCAGGGGAGGCCTACGAGCAGTACTTC. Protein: CASSYLSGEAYEQYF.

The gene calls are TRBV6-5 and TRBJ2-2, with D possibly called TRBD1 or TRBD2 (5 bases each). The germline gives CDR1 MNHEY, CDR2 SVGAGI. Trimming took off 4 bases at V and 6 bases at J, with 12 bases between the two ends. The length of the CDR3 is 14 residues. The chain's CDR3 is CASSWGKFAGELFF. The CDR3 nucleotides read TGTGCCAGCAGTTGGGGGAAGTTTGCCGGGGAGCTGTTTTTT.

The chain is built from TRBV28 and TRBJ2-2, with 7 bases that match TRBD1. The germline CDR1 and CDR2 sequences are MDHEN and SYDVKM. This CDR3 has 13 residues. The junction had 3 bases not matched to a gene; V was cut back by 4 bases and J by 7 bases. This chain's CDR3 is CASSSRGIGELFF. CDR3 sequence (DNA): TGTGCCAGCAGTTCCAGGGGGATCGGGGAGCTGTTTTTT.

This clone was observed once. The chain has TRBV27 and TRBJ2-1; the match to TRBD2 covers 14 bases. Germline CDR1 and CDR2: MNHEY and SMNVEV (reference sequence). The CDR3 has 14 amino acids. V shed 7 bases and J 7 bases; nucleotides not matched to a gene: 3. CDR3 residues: CASTWTSGRNEQFF. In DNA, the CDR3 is TGTGCCAGCACTTGGACTAGCGGGAGGAATGAGCAGTTCTTC.

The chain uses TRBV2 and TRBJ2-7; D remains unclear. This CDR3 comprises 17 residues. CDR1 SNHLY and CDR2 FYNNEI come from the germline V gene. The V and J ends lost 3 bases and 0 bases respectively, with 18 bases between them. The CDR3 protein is CASSDRIMDRFSYEQYF. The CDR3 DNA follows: TGTGCCAGCAGTGATCGCATTATGGACCGCTTCTCCTACGAGCAGTACTTC.

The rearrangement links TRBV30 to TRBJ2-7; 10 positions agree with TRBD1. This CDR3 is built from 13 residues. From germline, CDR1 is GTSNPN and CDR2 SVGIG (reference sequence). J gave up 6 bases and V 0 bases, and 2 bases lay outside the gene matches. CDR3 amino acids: CAWSVGQGTEQYF. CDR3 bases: TGTGCCTGGAGTGTGGGACAGGGGACCGAGCAGTACTTC.

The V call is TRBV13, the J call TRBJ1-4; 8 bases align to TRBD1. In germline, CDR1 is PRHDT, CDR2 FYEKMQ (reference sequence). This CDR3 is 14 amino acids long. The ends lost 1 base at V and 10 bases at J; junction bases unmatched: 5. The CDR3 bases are TGTGCCAGCAGCTTAGCCCTCACAGGGGGAAAACTGTTTTTT. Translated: CASSLALTGGKLFF.

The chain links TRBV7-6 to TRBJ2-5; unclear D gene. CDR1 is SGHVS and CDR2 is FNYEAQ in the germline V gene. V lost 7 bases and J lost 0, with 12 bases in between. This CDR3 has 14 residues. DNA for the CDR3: TGTGCCAGCAAATCTAACACTTACCAAGAGACCCAGTACTTC. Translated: CASKSNTYQETQYF.

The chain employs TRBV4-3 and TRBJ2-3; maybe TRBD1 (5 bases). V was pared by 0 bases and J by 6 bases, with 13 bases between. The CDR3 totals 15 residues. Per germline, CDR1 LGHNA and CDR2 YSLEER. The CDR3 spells CASSQEPGLGDTQYF. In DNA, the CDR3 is TGCGCCAGCAGCCAAGAGCCAGGGCTCGGGGATACGCAGTATTTT.

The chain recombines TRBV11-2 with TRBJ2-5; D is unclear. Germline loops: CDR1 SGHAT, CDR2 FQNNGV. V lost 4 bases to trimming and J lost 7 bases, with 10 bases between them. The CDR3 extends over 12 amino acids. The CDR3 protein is CASSSDARTQYF. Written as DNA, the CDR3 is TGTGCCAGCAGCTCGGACGCGAGGACCCAGTACTTC.

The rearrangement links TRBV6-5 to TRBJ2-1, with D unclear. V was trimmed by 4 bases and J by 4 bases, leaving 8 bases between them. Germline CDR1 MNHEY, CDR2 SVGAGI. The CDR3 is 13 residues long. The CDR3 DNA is TGTGCCAGCAGTTCGTTTCAGTACAATGAGCAGTTCTTC. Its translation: CASSSFQYNEQFF.

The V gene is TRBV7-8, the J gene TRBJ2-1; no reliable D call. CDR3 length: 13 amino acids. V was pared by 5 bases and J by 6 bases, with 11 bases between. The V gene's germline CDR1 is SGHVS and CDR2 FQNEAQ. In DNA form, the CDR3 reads TGTGCCAGCAGCCCAACCCCGGGCAATGAGCAGTTCTTC. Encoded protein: CASSPTPGNEQFF. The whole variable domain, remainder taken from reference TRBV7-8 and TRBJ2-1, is GAGVSQSPRYKVAKRGQDVALRCDPISGHVSLFWYQQALGQGPEFLTYFQNEAQLDKSGLPSDRFFAERPEGSVSTLKIQRTQQEDSAVYLCASSPTPGNEQFFGPGTRLTVL.

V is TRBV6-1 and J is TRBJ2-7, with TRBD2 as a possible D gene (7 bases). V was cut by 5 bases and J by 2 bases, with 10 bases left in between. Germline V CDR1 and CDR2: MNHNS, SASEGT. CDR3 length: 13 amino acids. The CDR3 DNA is TGTGCCAGCAGTATGGGGGGGCCCTACGAGCAGTACTTC. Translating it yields CASSMGGPYEQYF.

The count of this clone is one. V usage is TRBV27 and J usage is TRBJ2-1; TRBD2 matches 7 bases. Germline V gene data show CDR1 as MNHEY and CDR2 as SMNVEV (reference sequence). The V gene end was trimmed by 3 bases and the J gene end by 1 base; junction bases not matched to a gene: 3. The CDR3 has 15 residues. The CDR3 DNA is TGTGCCAGCAGTTTCCGGGGAGGGTCCTACAATGAGCAGTTCTTC. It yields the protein CASSFRGGSYNEQFF.

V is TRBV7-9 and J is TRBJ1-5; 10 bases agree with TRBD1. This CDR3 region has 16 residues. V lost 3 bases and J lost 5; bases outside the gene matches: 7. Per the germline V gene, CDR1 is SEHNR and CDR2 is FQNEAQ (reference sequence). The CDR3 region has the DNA TGTGCCAGCAGCTTGGCGACAGGGGGCGTACATCAGCCCCAGCATTTT. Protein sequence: CASSLATGGVHQPQHF.

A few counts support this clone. The DNA for the CDR3 is TGTGCCAGCAGTGGTATGGGAGACTCGGCTGAAGCTTTCTTT. Its translation is CASSGMGDSAEAFF. The J gene is TRBJ1-1, the V gene TRBV2; no reliable D call. CDR3 length equals 14 residues. Per germline, CDR1 SNHLY and CDR2 FYNNEI. V was trimmed by 4 bases and J by 6 bases, leaving 15 bases between them.

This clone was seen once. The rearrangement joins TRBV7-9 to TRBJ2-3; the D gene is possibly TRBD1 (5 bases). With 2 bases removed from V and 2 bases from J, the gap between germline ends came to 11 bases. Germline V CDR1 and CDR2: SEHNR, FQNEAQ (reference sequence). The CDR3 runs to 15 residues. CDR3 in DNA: TGTGCCAGCAGCTTATTCGACAGCTACACAGATACGCAGTATTTT. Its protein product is CASSLFDSYTDTQYF. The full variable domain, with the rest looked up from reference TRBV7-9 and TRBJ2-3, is DTGVSQNPRHKITKRGQNVTFRCDPISEHNRLYWYRQTLGQGPEFLTYFQNEAQLEKSRLLSDRFSAERPKGSFSTLEIQRTEQGDSAMYLCASSLFDSYTDTQYFGPGTRLTVL.

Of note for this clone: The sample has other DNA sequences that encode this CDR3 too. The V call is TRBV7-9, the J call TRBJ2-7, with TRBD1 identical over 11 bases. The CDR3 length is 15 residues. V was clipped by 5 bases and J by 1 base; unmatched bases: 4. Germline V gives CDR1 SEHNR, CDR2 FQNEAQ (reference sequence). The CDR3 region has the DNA TGTGCCAGCAGCGACCGGGACAGGGGGTCCTACGAGCAGTACTTC. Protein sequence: CASSDRDRGSYEQYF.

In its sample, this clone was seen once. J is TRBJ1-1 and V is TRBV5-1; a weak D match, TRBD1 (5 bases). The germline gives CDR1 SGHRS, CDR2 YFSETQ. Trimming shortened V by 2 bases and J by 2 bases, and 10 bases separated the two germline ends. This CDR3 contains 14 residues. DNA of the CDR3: TGCGCCAGCAGCTTCCGGGGGATTAACACTGAAGCTTTCTTT. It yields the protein CASSFRGINTEAFF.

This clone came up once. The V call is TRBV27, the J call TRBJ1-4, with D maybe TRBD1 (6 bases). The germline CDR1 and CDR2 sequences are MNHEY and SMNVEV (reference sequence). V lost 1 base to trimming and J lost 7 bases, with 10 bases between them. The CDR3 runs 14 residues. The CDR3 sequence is CASSLFGGPEKLFF. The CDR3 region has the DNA TGTGCCAGCAGTTTATTCGGGGGGCCTGAAAAACTGTTTTTT.

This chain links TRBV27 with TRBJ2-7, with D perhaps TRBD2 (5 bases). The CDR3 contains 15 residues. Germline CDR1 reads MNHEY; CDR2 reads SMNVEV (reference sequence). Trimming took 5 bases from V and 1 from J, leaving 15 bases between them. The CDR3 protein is CASSPASTLSYEQYF. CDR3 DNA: TGTGCCAGCAGTCCTGCTAGCACTTTGTCCTACGAGCAGTACTTC.

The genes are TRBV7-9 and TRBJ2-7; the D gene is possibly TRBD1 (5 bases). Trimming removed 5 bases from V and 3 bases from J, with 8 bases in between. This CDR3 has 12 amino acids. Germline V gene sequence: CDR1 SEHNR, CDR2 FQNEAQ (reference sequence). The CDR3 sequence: CASSPDNYEQYF. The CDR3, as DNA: TGTGCCAGCAGCCCGGACAACTACGAGCAGTACTTC.

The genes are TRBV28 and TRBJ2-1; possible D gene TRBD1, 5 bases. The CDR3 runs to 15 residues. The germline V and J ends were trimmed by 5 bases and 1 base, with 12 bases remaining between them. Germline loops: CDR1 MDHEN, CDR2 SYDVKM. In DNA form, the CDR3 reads TGTGCCAGCAGTCCGGACATAACTTCCTACAATGAGCAGTTCTTC. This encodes CASSPDITSYNEQFF.